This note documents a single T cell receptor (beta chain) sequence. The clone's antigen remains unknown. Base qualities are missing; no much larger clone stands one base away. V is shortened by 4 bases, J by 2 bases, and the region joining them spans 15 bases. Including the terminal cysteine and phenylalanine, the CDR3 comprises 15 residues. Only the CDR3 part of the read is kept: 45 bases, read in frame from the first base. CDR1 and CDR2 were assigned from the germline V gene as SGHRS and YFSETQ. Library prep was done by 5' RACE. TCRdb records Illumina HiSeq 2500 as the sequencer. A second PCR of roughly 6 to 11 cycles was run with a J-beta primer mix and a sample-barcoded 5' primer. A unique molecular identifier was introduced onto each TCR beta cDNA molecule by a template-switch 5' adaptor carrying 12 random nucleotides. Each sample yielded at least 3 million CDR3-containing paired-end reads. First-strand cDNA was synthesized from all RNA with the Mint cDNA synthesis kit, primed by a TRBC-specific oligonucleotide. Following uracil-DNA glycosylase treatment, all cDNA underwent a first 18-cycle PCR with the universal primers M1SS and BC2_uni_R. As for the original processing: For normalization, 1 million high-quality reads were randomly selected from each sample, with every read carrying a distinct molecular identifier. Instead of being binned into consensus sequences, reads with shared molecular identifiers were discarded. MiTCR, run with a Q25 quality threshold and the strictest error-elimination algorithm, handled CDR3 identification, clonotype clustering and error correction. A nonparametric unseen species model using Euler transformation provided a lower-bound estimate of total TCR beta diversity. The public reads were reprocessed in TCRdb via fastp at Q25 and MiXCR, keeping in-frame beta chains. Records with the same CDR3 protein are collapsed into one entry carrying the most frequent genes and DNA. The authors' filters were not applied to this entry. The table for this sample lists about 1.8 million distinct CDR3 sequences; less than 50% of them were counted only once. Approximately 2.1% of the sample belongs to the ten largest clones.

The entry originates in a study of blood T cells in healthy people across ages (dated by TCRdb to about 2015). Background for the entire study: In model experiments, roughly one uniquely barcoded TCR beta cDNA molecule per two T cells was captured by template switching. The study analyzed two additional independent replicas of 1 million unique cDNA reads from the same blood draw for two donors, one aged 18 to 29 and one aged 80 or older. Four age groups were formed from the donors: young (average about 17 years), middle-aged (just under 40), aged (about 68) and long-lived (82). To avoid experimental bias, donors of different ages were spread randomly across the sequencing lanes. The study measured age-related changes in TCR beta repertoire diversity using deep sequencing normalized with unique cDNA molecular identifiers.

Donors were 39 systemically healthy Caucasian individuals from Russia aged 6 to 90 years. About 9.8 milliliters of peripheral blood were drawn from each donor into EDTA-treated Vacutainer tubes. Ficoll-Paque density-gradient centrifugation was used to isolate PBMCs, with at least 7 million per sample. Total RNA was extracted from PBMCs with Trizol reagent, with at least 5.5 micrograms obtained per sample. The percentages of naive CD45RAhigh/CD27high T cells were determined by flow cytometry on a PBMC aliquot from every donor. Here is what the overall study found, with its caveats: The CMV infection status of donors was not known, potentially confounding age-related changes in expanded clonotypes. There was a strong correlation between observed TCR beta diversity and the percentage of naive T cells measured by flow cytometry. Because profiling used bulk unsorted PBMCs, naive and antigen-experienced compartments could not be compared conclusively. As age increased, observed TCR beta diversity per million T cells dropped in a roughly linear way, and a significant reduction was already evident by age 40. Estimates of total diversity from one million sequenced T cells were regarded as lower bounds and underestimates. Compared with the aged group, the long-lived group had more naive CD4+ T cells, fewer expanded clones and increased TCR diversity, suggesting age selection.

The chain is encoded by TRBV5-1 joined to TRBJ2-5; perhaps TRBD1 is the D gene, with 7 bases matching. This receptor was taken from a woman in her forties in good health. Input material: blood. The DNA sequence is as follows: TGCGCCAGCAGCCCCAGGGGGGTACCTCAAGAGACCCAGTACTTC. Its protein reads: CASSPRGVPQETQYF.